These 9 T cell receptor beta chains came from one sample sequenced in a study of T cells after yellow fever vaccination. MiXCR, run by TCRdb on the 5' RACE reads, gives a single entry per CDR3 protein. In the table there are some 400,000 distinct CDR3 sequences, about 6.2% of which are singletons. This sample comprised PBMCs, obtained 5 days after the yellow fever booster vaccination. Receptors were obtained from a man aged 30-40 years who received the YFV17D yellow fever vaccine.

This clonotype was picked up many times. V gene TRBV20-1 combines with J gene TRBJ2-7; D is ambiguous. The length of the CDR3 is 15 residues. Germline-derived CDR1 and CDR2 are DFQATT and SNEGSKA (reference sequence). The V gene lost 1 base and the J gene lost 0 bases, with 13 bases spanning the gap. The CDR3 DNA is TGCAGTGCTAGAGTTCCCCGGCTGAGCTCCTACGAGCAGTACTTC. It translates to CSARVPRLSSYEQYF.

The rearrangement links TRBV7-6 to TRBJ2-3, with 10 bases aligning to TRBD2. This CDR3 contains 15 residues. Germline V gives CDR1 SGHVS, CDR2 FNYEAQ. The ends lost 5 bases at V and 6 bases at J; junction bases unmatched: 8. Here the CDR3 reads CASSTLAGSQDTQYF. The DNA for the CDR3 is TGTGCCAGCAGCACACTAGCGGGGAGTCAGGATACGCAGTATTTT.

Turning to this clonotype: A much larger clonotype is one base distant, so this may be a read error. V usage is TRBV12-3 or TRBV12-4 and J usage is TRBJ1-2; possible D gene TRBD1, 6 bases. This CDR3 region has 13 residues. V was cut by 6 bases and J by 7 bases, with 15 bases left in between. The CDR3 DNA reads TGTGCCAGCAGCCTACTGGGACACCGTGGCTACACCTTC. Amino acid sequence: CASSLLGHRGYTF.

The chain carries TRBV12-3 or TRBV12-4 and TRBJ2-4; D uncertain. This CDR3 has 12 amino acids. Trimming pared 7 bases from V and 3 bases from J, leaving 7 bases between. CDR3 region: CASTGGKNIQYF. CDR3 DNA: TGTGCCAGCACGGGTGGCAAAAACATTCAGTACTTC.

CDR3 coding DNA: TGTGCCAGCAGTTTAGATGTCAGGACCTACGAGCAGTACTTC. Protein: CASSLDVRTYEQYF. This rearrangement joins TRBV12-3 or TRBV12-4 to TRBJ2-7, with unresolved D. V dropped 1 base and J dropped 2 bases, with 9 bases sitting between them. This CDR3 region has 14 residues.

This clonotype was picked up many times. The chain employs TRBV5-1 and TRBJ2-7, with 7 bases identical to TRBD2. Germline CDR1 and CDR2: SGHRS and YFSETQ. Losses at the gene ends were 0 bases for V and 4 bases for J; bases not matched to a gene: 7. This CDR3 spans 15 amino acids. CDR3 region: CASSLAGTNAYEQYF. CDR3 DNA sequence: TGCGCCAGCAGCTTGGCCGGGACTAATGCTTACGAGCAGTACTTC.

This clonotype was counted only a few times. The chain couples TRBV11-2 to TRBJ2-1; 8 positions match TRBD2. Looked up from germline, CDR1 is SGHAT and CDR2 is FQNNGV. The CDR3 spans 16 residues. V trimming: 5 bases; J trimming: 0 bases; junction bases outside the gene matches: 6. CDR3 region: CASSQRLALSYNEQFF. DNA for the CDR3: TGTGCCAGCAGCCAAAGACTAGCGCTCTCCTACAATGAGCAGTTCTTC.

The rearrangement links TRBV28 to TRBJ2-1; 7 positions agree with TRBD1. The CDR3 loop spans 11 amino acids. V lost 4 bases and J lost 15; bases outside the gene matches: 6. Germline lookup yields CDR1 MDHEN and CDR2 SYDVKM. The CDR3 coding sequence is TGTGCCAGCAGTTCGGGACAGAGGGTGTTCTTC. It encodes CASSSGQRVFF.

V usage is TRBV28 and J usage is TRBJ2-6, with TRBD1 matching 8 bases. The CDR3 contains 13 residues. V shed 5 bases and J 6 bases; nucleotides not matched to a gene: 0. Per germline, CDR1 MDHEN and CDR2 SYDVKM. CDR3 amino acids: CASSQGAANVLTF. The CDR3 coding sequence is TGTGCCAGCAGTCAGGGGGCGGCCAACGTCCTGACTTTC.